Listed here are 24 T cell receptor beta chains from one sample, sequenced in a study of blood T cells in healthy people across ages. PCR was performed a second time for about 6 to 12 cycles using a sample-barcoded 5' primer and a J-beta primer mix. TCRdb re-called the 5' RACE reads with MiXCR, one entry per CDR3 protein. The sample gives approximately 730,000 distinct CDR3 sequences, roughly 53% of which show up once; roughly two fifths is in the top ten. The sequencing sample was made of blood. The receptors here all came from an elderly man in good health.

The CDR3 spells CASKDDSSYEQYF. CDR3 coding DNA: TGTGCCAGCAAGGATGACAGCTCCTACGAGCAGTACTTC. The V and J genes are TRBV7-2 and TRBJ2-7, with D possibly TRBD1 on 5 matching bases. The CDR3 has 13 residues. Trimming removed 7 bases from V and 0 bases from J, with 10 bases in between. Germline loops: CDR1 SGHTA, CDR2 FQGNSA.

This clonotype was counted between two and nine times. This chain links TRBV29-1 with TRBJ2-1, with 10 bases lining up with TRBD1. Germline CDR1 SQVTM, CDR2 ANQGSEA. The CDR3 runs 17 residues. Unmatched junction bases numbered 8, after V lost 0 bases and J lost 3 bases. CDR3 DNA sequence: TGCAGCGTTGAAGATCCTGTCGGGACAGGGGACTACAATGAGCAGTTCTTC. The encoded protein is CSVEDPVGTGDYNEQFF.

The V gene is TRBV18, the J gene TRBJ2-4; 8 bases are a match to TRBD1. Germline CDR1 is KGHSH and CDR2 is LQKENI. Trimming at V came to 3 bases and at J to 4 bases, leaving 2 bases not matched to a gene. This CDR3 comprises 14 residues. The CDR3 nucleotides read TGTGCCAGCTCACCCGACAGGGGAAAAAACATTCAGTACTTC. It is translated as CASSPDRGKNIQYF. Full variable domain (outside the CDR3, taken from reference TRBV18 and TRBJ2-4): NAGVMQNPRHLVRRRGQEARLRCSPMKGHSHVYWYRQLPEEGLKFMVYLQKENIIDESGMPKERFSAEFPKEGPSILRIQQVVRGDSAAYFCASSPDRGKNIQYFGAGTRLSVL.

This clonotype came up a few times. This chain connects TRBV28 to TRBJ1-2; tentatively, D is TRBD1 (6 bases). This CDR3 is built from 14 residues. The V gene's germline CDR1 is MDHEN and CDR2 SYDVKM. The ends were cut back, 6 bases at V and 5 bases at J, with 16 bases in the middle. CDR3 sequence (DNA): TGTGCCAGCAGCAAGGAGAGGGGGGCGTATGGCTACACCTTC. It specifies CASSKERGAYGYTF.

This chain links TRBV3-1 with TRBJ2-5; D might be TRBD1 (6 bases). The ends were cut back, 11 bases at V and 5 bases at J, with 21 bases in the middle. Germline V CDR1 and CDR2: LGHDT, YNNKEL (reference sequence). This CDR3 region has 14 residues. DNA for the CDR3: TGTGCCGGCACCCAGACAGGTTTCGAGGAGACCCAGTACTTC. This gives the protein CAGTQTGFEETQYF.

This clonotype was seen a handful of times. The J gene is TRBJ2-5, the V gene TRBV7-8, with 9 bases identical to TRBD1. The CDR3 extends over 13 amino acids. From germline, CDR1 is SGHVS and CDR2 FQNEAQ. Losses at the gene ends were 3 bases for V and 5 bases for J; bases not matched to a gene: 1. DNA of the CDR3: TGTGCCAGCAGCTTTGGACAGGGGGAGACCCAGTACTTC. Protein product: CASSFGQGETQYF.

The sample holds a few counts of this clonotype. The V call is TRBV20-1, the J call TRBJ2-5, with TRBD1 matching 9 bases. The CDR3 is 15 residues long. Germline values: CDR1 DFQATT, CDR2 SNEGSKA (reference sequence). Trimming cost V 0 bases and J 1 base; bases outside gene matches: 3. In DNA form, the CDR3 reads TGCAGTGCTAGAGATGCGACAGGGGGCCAAGAGACCCAGTACTTC. Encoded protein: CSARDATGGQETQYF.

The chain carries TRBV10-3 and TRBJ1-4, with unresolved D. The length of the CDR3 is 13 residues. Per the germline V gene, CDR1 is ENHRY and CDR2 is SYGVKD. The V and J ends lost 4 bases and 8 bases respectively, with 11 bases between them. The CDR3 DNA is TGTGCCATCAGTGGATACAGTGACGAAAAACTGTTTTTT. Translating gives CAISGYSDEKLFF.

This clonotype has a handful of counts. The chain combines TRBV3-1 with TRBJ2-6; 8 bases are a match to TRBD1. The germline V gene encodes CDR1 LGHDT and CDR2 YNNKEL (reference sequence). The length of the CDR3 is 16 residues. The V gene end was trimmed by 2 bases and the J gene end by 4 bases; junction bases not matched to a gene: 4. The CDR3 loop reads CASSQQGAWGANVLTF. The CDR3 DNA follows: TGTGCCAGCAGCCAACAGGGGGCATGGGGGGCCAACGTCCTGACTTTC.

The genes are TRBV5-1 and TRBJ2-7; no clear D gene. Trimming cost V 3 bases and J 0 bases, with 7 bases left between them. Per germline, CDR1 SGHRS and CDR2 YFSETQ. This CDR3 has 13 residues. As DNA, the CDR3 is TGCGCCAGCAGCTCTGATTACTCCTACGAGCAGTACTTC. Amino acids: CASSSDYSYEQYF.

This clonotype was seen a handful of times. The rearrangement links TRBV6-2 or TRBV6-3 to TRBJ2-5; 9 bases agree with TRBD2. The CDR3 consists of 15 residues. From germline, CDR1 is MNHEY and CDR2 SVGEGT. V lost 0 bases, J lost 5 bases, and 4 bases stayed unmatched. The CDR3 loop reads CASSYSSGSGETQYF. CDR3 sequence (DNA): TGTGCCAGCAGTTACTCTAGCGGGAGCGGCGAGACCCAGTACTTC.

The V and J genes are TRBV6-4 and TRBJ2-5, with D possibly TRBD1 on 5 matching bases. The CDR3 is 19 residues long. Trimming cost V 1 base and J 1 base, with 22 bases left between them. Per the germline V gene, CDR1 is MRHNA and CDR2 is SNTAGT. CDR3 loop: CASSDCNKGSPYLQETQYF. In DNA form, the CDR3 reads TGTGCCAGCAGTGACTGTAACAAGGGGTCTCCATATCTCCAAGAGACCCAGTACTTC.

This clonotype was seen a few times. This chain uses TRBV20-1 with TRBJ2-7; no definite D call. The germline V and J ends were trimmed by 3 bases and 2 bases, with 14 bases remaining between them. Germline values: CDR1 DFQATT, CDR2 SNEGSKA (reference sequence). The CDR3 is 14 residues long. The chain's CDR3 is CSASRAATAYEQYF. The DNA of the CDR3 is TGCAGTGCTAGTCGGGCGGCCACGGCCTACGAGCAGTACTTC.

This CDR3 is CASTTGLAGGFYEQYF. CDR3 coding DNA: TGCGCCAGCACCACCGGACTAGCGGGAGGATTCTACGAGCAGTACTTC. The gene calls are TRBV5-1 and TRBJ2-7; 14 positions agree with TRBD2. Unmatched junction bases numbered 8, after V lost 6 bases and J lost 3 bases. CDR1 is SGHRS, CDR2 YFSETQ, per germline. The CDR3 is 16 residues long.

The J gene is TRBJ2-5, the V gene TRBV12-3 or TRBV12-4; weak D call: TRBD2 (5 bases). The end of the DNA is better explained by TRBJ2-7, so the J call may be wrong. This CDR3 contains 17 residues. DNA of the CDR3: TGTGCCAGCAGTTTGTCCTCGGGCGGGTCAACCTCCTACGAGCAGTACTTC. Encoded protein: CASSLSSGGSTSYEQYF.

This chain joins TRBV29-1 and TRBJ1-2, with D possibly matching TRBD1 (6 bases). This CDR3 region has 14 residues. Trimming shortened V by 4 bases and J by 2 bases, and 14 bases separated the two germline ends. CDR1 and CDR2 from the germline V gene are SQVTM and ANQGSEA. The CDR3 loop reads CSVARDTLNYGYTF. The CDR3 bases are TGCAGCGTTGCGAGGGACACCCTAAACTATGGCTACACCTTC.

The chain recombines TRBV27 with TRBJ2-1; 9 bases are shared with TRBD2. This CDR3 contains 18 residues. V lost 10 bases and J lost 0; bases outside the gene matches: 16. Germline loops: CDR1 MNHEY, CDR2 SMNVEV (reference sequence). The CDR3, as DNA: TGTGCCACCCAAAAAGGTCTAGCGGGACCGAGCTCCTACAATGAGCAGTTCTTC. The encoded protein is CATQKGLAGPSSYNEQFF.

The chain couples TRBV7-8 to TRBJ2-1; D tentatively fits TRBD1 or TRBD2 (5 bases each). Germline CDR1 SGHVS, CDR2 FQNEAQ. The germline V and J ends were trimmed by 1 base and 4 bases, with 11 bases remaining between them. The CDR3 extends over 15 amino acids. Here the CDR3 reads CASSLEGPKYNEQFF. CDR3 sequence (DNA): TGTGCCAGCAGCTTAGAGGGACCCAAGTACAATGAGCAGTTCTTC.

The chain recombines TRBV11-2 with TRBJ2-3, with D unclear. The V end was cut by 3 bases, the J end by 14 bases, with 30 bases between. CDR3 length: 17 amino acids. The germline V gene encodes CDR1 SGHAT and CDR2 FQNNGV. Here the CDR3 DNA reads TGTGCCAGCAGCTTTCTTTTGGGGTTCAGTAGCCACAGATACGCGTATTTT. The encoded protein is CASSFLLGFSSHRYAYF.

The chain has TRBV6-6 and TRBJ2-7; 11 bases match TRBD2. Germline trimming cut 6 bases from V and 4 bases from J; bases unmatched to any gene: 8. The CDR3 length is 15 residues. CDR1 is MNHNY and CDR2 is SVGAGI in the germline V gene (reference sequence). The CDR3 DNA sequence: TGTGCCAGCAGGCTACTAGCGGGAGATCCGTACGAGCAGTACTTC. Translating gives CASRLLAGDPYEQYF.

The chain joins TRBV20-1 to TRBJ1-2; D is perhaps TRBD1 (5 bases). Trimming cost V 0 bases and J 0 bases, with 8 bases left between them. Germline-derived CDR1 and CDR2 are DFQATT and SNEGSKA (reference sequence). The CDR3 extends over 14 amino acids. The CDR3 DNA is TGCAGTGCTAGAGAGCCAGGGACTAACTATGGCTACACCTTC. Translated: CSAREPGTNYGYTF.

The chain is built from TRBV11-2 and TRBJ2-5, with D possibly called TRBD1 or TRBD2 (6 bases each). Germline-derived CDR1 and CDR2 are SGHAT and FQNNGV. Trimming pared 5 bases from V and 5 bases from J, leaving 15 bases between. The CDR3 length is 14 residues. The CDR3 DNA is TGTGCCAGCAGCCAGGGGAGGTTGGCCGAGACCCAGTACTTC. Protein: CASSQGRLAETQYF.

This clonotype was picked up a small number of times. This chain uses TRBV6-5 with TRBJ2-7, with a weak D call TRBD2 (6 bases). The germline CDR1 and CDR2 sequences are MNHEY and SVGAGI. This CDR3 contains 14 residues. V was clipped by 1 base and J by 2 bases, with 9 bases between them. CDR3 coding DNA: TGTGCCAGCAGTTACTTGGCGGGACCCTACGAGCAGTACTTC. This translates into CASSYLAGPYEQYF.

V is TRBV29-1 and J is TRBJ2-7; D is unresolved. This CDR3 has 11 residues. The V end was cut by 5 bases, the J end by 2 bases, with 7 bases between. Germline assignment: CDR1 SQVTM and CDR2 ANQGSEA. DNA of the CDR3: TGCAGCGTTCGGCAGGCCTACGAGCAGTACTTC. It translates to CSVRQAYEQYF.